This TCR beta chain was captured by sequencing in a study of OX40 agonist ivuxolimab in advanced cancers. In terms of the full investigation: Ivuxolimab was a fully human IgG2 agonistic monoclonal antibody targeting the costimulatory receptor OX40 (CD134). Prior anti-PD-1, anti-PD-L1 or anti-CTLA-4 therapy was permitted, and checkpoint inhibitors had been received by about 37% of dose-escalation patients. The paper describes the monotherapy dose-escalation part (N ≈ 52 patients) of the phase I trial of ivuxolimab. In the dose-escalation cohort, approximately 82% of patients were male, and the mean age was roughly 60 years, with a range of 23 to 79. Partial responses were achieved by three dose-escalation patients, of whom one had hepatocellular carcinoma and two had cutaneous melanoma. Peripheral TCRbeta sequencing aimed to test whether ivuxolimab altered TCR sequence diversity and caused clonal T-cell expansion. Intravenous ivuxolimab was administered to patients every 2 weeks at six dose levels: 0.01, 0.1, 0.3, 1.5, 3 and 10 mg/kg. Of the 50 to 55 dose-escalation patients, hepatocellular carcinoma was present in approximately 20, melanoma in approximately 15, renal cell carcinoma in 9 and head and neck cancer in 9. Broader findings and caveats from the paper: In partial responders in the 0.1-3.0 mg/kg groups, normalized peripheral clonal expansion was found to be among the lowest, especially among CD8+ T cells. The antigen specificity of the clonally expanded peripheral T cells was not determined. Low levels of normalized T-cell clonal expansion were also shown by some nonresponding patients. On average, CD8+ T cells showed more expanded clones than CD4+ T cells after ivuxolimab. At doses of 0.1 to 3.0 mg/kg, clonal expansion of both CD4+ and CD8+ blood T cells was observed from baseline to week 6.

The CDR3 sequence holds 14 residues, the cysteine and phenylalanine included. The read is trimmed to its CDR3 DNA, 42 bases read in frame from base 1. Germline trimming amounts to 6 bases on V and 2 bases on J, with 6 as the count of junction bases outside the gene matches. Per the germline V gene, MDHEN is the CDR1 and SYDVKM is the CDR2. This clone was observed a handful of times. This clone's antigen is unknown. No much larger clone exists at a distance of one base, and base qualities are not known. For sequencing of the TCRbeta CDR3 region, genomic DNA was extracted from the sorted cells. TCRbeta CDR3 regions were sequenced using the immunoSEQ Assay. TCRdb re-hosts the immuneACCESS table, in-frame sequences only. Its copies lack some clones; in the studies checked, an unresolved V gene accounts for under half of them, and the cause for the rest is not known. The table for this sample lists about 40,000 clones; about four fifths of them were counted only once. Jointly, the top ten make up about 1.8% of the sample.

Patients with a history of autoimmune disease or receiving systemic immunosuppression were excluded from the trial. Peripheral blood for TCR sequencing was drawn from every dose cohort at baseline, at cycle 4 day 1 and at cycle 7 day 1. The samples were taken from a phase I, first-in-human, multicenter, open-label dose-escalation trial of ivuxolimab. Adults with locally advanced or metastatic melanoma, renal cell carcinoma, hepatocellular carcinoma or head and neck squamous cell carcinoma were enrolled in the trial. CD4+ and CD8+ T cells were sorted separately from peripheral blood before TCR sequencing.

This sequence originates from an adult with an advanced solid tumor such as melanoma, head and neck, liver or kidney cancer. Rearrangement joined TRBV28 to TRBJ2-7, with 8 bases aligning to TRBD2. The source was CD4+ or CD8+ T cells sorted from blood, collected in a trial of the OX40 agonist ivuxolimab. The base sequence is TGTGCCAGCAGCCTTAGCGGGGAGACCTACGAGCAGTACTTC. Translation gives CASSLSGETYEQYF.